A single sample gave rise to the 8 T cell receptor beta chains below, sequenced in a study of T cells in Graves' hyperthyroidism and ophthalmopathy. Amplification targeted TCR beta CDR3 regions from RNA transcripts. TCR CDR3 underwent first-round RT-PCR with the HTBI primer set. TCRdb reprocessed the multiplex PCR reads with MiXCR, giving one entry per CDR3 protein. The profile shows about 560,000 distinct CDR3 sequences, about 14% of them singletons. Sequenced material: blood. These receptors were taken from a woman aged 35 to 49 with Graves' hyperthyroidism.

In its sample, this clonotype was seen many times. V and J are TRBV6-1 and TRBJ2-7; possible D gene TRBD2, 7 bases. The CDR3 consists of 15 residues. V shed 3 bases and J shed 7 bases, with 19 bases lying between them. Per germline, CDR1 MNHNS and CDR2 SASEGT. The CDR3 is CASSDSWGGGLEQYF. In DNA form, the CDR3 reads TGTGCCAGCAGTGATTCCTGGGGAGGGGGTTTAGAGCAGTACTTC.

This clonotype was seen many times. The rearrangement uses TRBV18 and TRBJ2-5; D uncertain. The CDR3 totals 13 residues. Germline-derived CDR1 and CDR2 are KGHSH and LQKENI. V lost 4 bases and J 4 bases, leaving 10 bases between the germline ends. CDR3 nucleotides: TGTGCCAGCTCACAAGGCCCCCTAGAGACCCAGTACTTC. The encoded protein is CASSQGPLETQYF.

This clonotype was picked up many times. The chain carries TRBV2 and TRBJ1-2; D is unresolved. The CDR3 spans 14 residues. In germline, CDR1 is SNHLY, CDR2 FYNNEI. The germline V and J ends were trimmed by 4 bases and 1 base, with 10 bases remaining between them. CDR3 protein: CASSAGQRNYGYTF. CDR3 in DNA: TGTGCCAGCAGTGCAGGTCAGCGTAACTATGGCTACACCTTC.

This chain connects TRBV24-1 to TRBJ2-3, with 9 nucleotides matching TRBD1. After removal of 7 bases from V and 7 bases from J, the junction contained 17 bases not matched to a gene. The CDR3 loop spans 17 amino acids. CDR1 is KGHDR and CDR2 is SFDVKD in the germline V gene. In DNA, the CDR3 is TGTGCCACCAGCACAACGCCCGGGACAGGGAAGAGATATACGCAGTATTTT. Translation: CATSTTPGTGKRYTQYF.

There are a few counts of this clonotype. The rearrangement joins TRBV7-3 to TRBJ2-2; D ambiguous. V lost 1 base and J 4 bases, leaving 13 bases between the germline ends. This CDR3 spans 16 amino acids. Germline CDR1 reads SGHTA; CDR2 reads FQGTGA. CDR3 loop: CASSLRAASGTGELFF. The CDR3, as DNA: TGTGCCAGCAGCTTAAGGGCAGCGTCGGGCACCGGGGAGCTGTTTTTT.

In this sample, this clonotype turned up many times. The chain couples TRBV12-3 or TRBV12-4 to TRBJ1-1; possibly TRBD1 for D (6 bases). V was cut by 2 bases and J by 2 bases, with 9 bases left in between. The CDR3 is 14 residues long. The CDR3 sequence is CASSLRGGNTEAFF. CDR3 coding DNA: TGTGCCAGCAGTTTAAGAGGGGGAAACACTGAAGCTTTCTTT.

The CDR3 is CATGPTDGSPLHF. DNA for the CDR3: TGTGCCACCGGACCTACGGACGGTTCACCCCTCCACTTT. The chain recombines TRBV10-3 with TRBJ1-6, with unresolved D. Trimming took 10 bases from V and 9 from J, leaving 16 bases between them. There are 13 residues in the CDR3. Looked up from germline, CDR1 is ENHRY and CDR2 is SYGVKD.

In its sample, this clonotype was seen many times. The J gene is TRBJ1-4, the V gene TRBV28; D unresolved. The germline V gene has CDR1 MDHEN and CDR2 SYDVKM. The CDR3 extends over 14 amino acids. The ends were cut back, 8 bases at V and 8 bases at J, with 18 bases in the middle. The CDR3 protein is CASGIHQSDEKLFF. CDR3 DNA sequence: TGTGCCAGCGGGATTCACCAGTCGGACGAAAAACTGTTTTTT.